A selection of T cell receptor beta chains follows, all from one sample in a study of PD-1 blockade in classical Hodgkin lymphoma. Libraries were prepared by immunoSEQ multiplex PCR; TCRdb keeps only in-frame clonotypes and omits some of them. The sample consists of about 9,900 clones, 74% of them appearing once. This sample comprised CD8+ T cells from blood, obtained before the fourth cycle of nivolumab. The receptor source for this set is a human donor with classical Hodgkin lymphoma. Each CDR3 is given with its conserved first and last residue. The order of the fields is V gene, D gene, clone size, J gene, CDR3 protein, CDR3 DNA. D genes are given only for firm matches. Where a row states a size, it is once, few, many or the class of an expanded clone; other rows omit it.

v_gene: TRBV7-9; d_gene: -; abundance: -; j_gene: TRBJ2-1; CDR3aa: CASSSLDAGYNEQFF; CDR3nt: TGTGCCAGCAGCTCCCTAGACGCAGGCTACAATGAGCAGTTCTTC
v_gene: TRBV7-8; d_gene: -; abundance: -; j_gene: TRBJ2-3; CDR3aa: CASTMGDQDTITDTQYF; CDR3nt: TGTGCCAGCACCATGGGGGACCAGGACACGATCACAGATACGCAGTATTTT
v_gene: TRBV7-7; d_gene: TRBD1; abundance: -; j_gene: TRBJ2-5; CDR3aa: CASSPGWGQQETQYF; CDR3nt: TGTGCCAGCAGCCCAGGTTGGGGACAGCAAGAGACCCAGTACTTC
v_gene: TRBV27; d_gene: TRBD2; abundance: -; j_gene: TRBJ2-1; CDR3aa: CASSPALNSGLGYNEQFF; CDR3nt: TGTGCCAGCAGCCCAGCGCTAAACTCGGGACTAGGCTACAATGAGCAGTTCTTC
v_gene: TRBV10-3; d_gene: -; abundance: -; j_gene: TRBJ1-2; CDR3aa: CAISEMGANYGYTF; CDR3nt: TGTGCCATCAGTGAGATGGGAGCTAACTATGGCTACACCTTC
v_gene: TRBV19; d_gene: TRBD2; abundance: once; j_gene: TRBJ2-1; CDR3aa: CASSMVSGNEQFF; CDR3nt: TGTGCCAGTAGTATGGTTAGCGGGAATGAGCAGTTCTTC
v_gene: TRBV28; d_gene: -; abundance: once; j_gene: TRBJ2-3; CDR3aa: CASIPMAPLGDTQYF; CDR3nt: TGTGCCAGCATACCTATGGCGCCTTTAGGAGATACGCAGTATTTT
v_gene: TRBV28; d_gene: -; abundance: -; j_gene: TRBJ2-3; CDR3aa: CASSQGLTDTQYF; CDR3nt: TGTGCCAGCAGTCAGGGACTCACAGATACGCAGTATTTT
v_gene: TRBV28; d_gene: TRBD1; abundance: few; j_gene: TRBJ1-4; CDR3aa: CASSQPDRATNEKLFF; CDR3nt: TGTGCCAGCAGTCAACCGGACAGGGCAACTAATGAAAAACTGTTTTTT
v_gene: TRBV14; d_gene: -; abundance: -; j_gene: TRBJ2-1; CDR3aa: CASSQGTGQFF; CDR3nt: TGTGCCAGCAGCCAGGGCACGGGGCAGTTCTTC
v_gene: TRBV28; d_gene: TRBD2; abundance: -; j_gene: TRBJ2-7; CDR3aa: CASSLASSGGSYEQYF; CDR3nt: TGTGCCAGCAGTTTAGCTTCTAGCGGCGGCTCCTACGAGCAGTACTTC
v_gene: TRBV11-2; d_gene: -; abundance: -; j_gene: TRBJ2-7; CDR3aa: CASSLGRYNYEQYF; CDR3nt: TGTGCCAGCAGCTTGGGCAGGTACAACTACGAGCAGTACTTC
v_gene: TRBV7-2; d_gene: -; abundance: -; j_gene: TRBJ1-3; CDR3aa: CASSLPSDGGSGNTIYF; CDR3nt: TGTGCCAGCAGCTTACCATCGGACGGAGGCTCTGGAAACACCATATATTTT
v_gene: TRBV9; d_gene: -; abundance: -; j_gene: TRBJ2-7; CDR3aa: CASSVATAWYEQYF; CDR3nt: TGTGCCAGCAGCGTAGCTACCGCGTGGTACGAGCAGTACTTC
v_gene: TRBV28; d_gene: TRBD1; abundance: -; j_gene: TRBJ1-1; CDR3aa: CASSFIAAGGSDTEAFF; CDR3nt: TGTGCCAGCAGTTTTATCGCGGCAGGGGGCTCGGACACTGAAGCTTTCTTT
v_gene: TRBV7-2; d_gene: -; abundance: -; j_gene: TRBJ1-1; CDR3aa: CASSRTGRGEAFF; CDR3nt: TGTGCCAGCAGCCGGACGGGGAGGGGTGAAGCTTTCTTT
v_gene: TRBV18; d_gene: TRBD2; abundance: -; j_gene: TRBJ2-7; CDR3aa: CASSPFASGSKSYEQYF; CDR3nt: TGTGCCAGCTCACCATTCGCTAGCGGGAGTAAGTCCTACGAGCAGTACTTC
v_gene: TRBV7-2; d_gene: -; abundance: -; j_gene: TRBJ2-7; CDR3aa: CASSLGSYEQYF; CDR3nt: TGTGCCAGCAGCTTAGGCAGCTACGAGCAGTACTTC
v_gene: TRBV4-3; d_gene: -; abundance: -; j_gene: TRBJ2-7; CDR3aa: CASSQVTQSSYEQYF; CDR3nt: TGCGCCAGCAGCCAAGTCACCCAGAGCTCCTACGAGCAGTACTTC
v_gene: TRBV7-8; d_gene: TRBD2; abundance: -; j_gene: TRBJ2-1; CDR3aa: CASSSTSGGDVYNEQFF; CDR3nt: TGTGCCAGCAGCTCAACTAGCGGGGGAGACGTCTACAATGAGCAGTTCTTC
v_gene: TRBV29-1; d_gene: -; abundance: -; j_gene: TRBJ1-2; CDR3aa: CSVEGARGNYGYTF; CDR3nt: TGCAGCGTTGAAGGGGCTAGGGGTAACTATGGCTACACCTTC
v_gene: TRBV10-3; d_gene: -; abundance: -; j_gene: TRBJ2-2; CDR3aa: CAISESGTGELFF; CDR3nt: TGTGCCATCAGTGAGTCCGGCACCGGGGAGCTGTTTTTT
v_gene: TRBV2; d_gene: TRBD2; abundance: -; j_gene: TRBJ2-1; CDR3aa: CASKVRGGSGNEQFF; CDR3nt: TGTGCCAGCAAAGTCCGGGGCGGGAGCGGGAATGAGCAGTTCTTC
v_gene: TRBV27; d_gene: -; abundance: -; j_gene: TRBJ2-7; CDR3aa: CASRNWTRDYEQYF; CDR3nt: TGTGCCAGCAGGAACTGGACCCGCGACTACGAGCAGTACTTC
v_gene: TRBV6-4; d_gene: TRBD2; abundance: -; j_gene: TRBJ2-3; CDR3aa: CASRERGASTDTQYF; CDR3nt: TGTGCCAGCAGAGAGCGGGGGGCCAGCACAGATACGCAGTATTTT
v_gene: TRBV9; d_gene: -; abundance: -; j_gene: TRBJ1-1; CDR3aa: CASSDGGNTEAFF; CDR3nt: TGTGCCAGCAGCGACGGGGGGAACACTGAAGCTTTCTTT
v_gene: TRBV6-1; d_gene: TRBD1; abundance: -; j_gene: TRBJ1-1; CDR3aa: CASTGTGEGEAFF; CDR3nt: TGTGCCAGCACGGGGACAGGGGAAGGGGAAGCTTTCTTT
v_gene: TRBV28; d_gene: TRBD1; abundance: -; j_gene: TRBJ1-1; CDR3aa: CASSSSRTGGTEAFF; CDR3nt: TGTGCCAGCAGTTCATCTAGGACAGGGGGCACTGAAGCTTTCTTT
v_gene: TRBV9; d_gene: -; abundance: -; j_gene: TRBJ2-2; CDR3aa: CASSVGSGNFGELFF; CDR3nt: TGTGCCAGCAGCGTAGGCTCAGGGAACTTCGGGGAGCTGTTTTTT